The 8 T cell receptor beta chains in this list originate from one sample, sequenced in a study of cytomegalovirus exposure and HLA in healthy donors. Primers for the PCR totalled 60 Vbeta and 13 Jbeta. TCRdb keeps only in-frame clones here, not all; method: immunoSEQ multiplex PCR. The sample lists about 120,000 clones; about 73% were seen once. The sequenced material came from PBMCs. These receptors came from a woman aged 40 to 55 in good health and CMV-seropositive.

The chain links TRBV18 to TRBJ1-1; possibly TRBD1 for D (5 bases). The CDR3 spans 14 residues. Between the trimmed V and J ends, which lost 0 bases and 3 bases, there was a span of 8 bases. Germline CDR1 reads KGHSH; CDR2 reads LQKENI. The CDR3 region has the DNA TGTGCCAGCTCACCACCTAGGGGCGACACTGAAGCTTTCTTT. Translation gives CASSPPRGDTEAFF.

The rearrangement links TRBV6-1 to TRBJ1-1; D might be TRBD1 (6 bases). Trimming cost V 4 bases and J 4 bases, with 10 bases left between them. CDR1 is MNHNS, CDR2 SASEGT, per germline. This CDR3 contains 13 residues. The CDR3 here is CASSGGGATEAFF. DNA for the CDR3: TGTGCCAGCAGTGGTGGGGGCGCCACTGAAGCTTTCTTT.

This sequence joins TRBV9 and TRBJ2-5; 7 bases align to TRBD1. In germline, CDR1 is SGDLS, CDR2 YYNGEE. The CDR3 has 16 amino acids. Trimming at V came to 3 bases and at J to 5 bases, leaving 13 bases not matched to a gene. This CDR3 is CASSGHPTGSGETQYF. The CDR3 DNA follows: TGTGCCAGCAGCGGTCACCCGACAGGGTCCGGGGAGACCCAGTACTTC.

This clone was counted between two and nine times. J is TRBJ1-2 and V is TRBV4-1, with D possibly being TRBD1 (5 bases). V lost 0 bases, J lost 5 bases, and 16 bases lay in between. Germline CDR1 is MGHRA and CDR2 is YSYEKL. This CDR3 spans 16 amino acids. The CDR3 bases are TGCGCCAGCAGCCAAGATTTTGGGGCCCTCGCGTATGGCTACACCTTC. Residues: CASSQDFGALAYGYTF.

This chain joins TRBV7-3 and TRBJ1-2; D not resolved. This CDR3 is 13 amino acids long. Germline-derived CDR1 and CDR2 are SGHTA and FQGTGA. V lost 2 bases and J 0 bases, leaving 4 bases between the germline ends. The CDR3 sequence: CASSLAANYGYTF. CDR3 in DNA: TGTGCCAGCAGCTTAGCAGCTAACTATGGCTACACCTTC.

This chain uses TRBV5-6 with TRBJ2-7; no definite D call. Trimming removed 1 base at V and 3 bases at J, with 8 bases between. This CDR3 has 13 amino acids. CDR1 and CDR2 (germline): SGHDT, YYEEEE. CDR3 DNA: TGTGCCAGCAGCTTGCAGAGACACTACGAGCAGTACTTC. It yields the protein CASSLQRHYEQYF.

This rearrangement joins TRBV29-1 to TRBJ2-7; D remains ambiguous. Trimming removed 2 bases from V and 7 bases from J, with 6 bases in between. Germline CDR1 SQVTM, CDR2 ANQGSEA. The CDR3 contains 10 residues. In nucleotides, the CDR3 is TGCAGCGTTGAATCGGGTGAGCAGTACTTC. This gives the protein CSVESGEQYF.

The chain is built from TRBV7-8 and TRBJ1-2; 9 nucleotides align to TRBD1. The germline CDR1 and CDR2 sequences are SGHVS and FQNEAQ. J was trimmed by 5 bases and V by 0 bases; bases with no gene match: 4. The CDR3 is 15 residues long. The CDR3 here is CASSLALDRGYGYTF. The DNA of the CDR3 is TGTGCCAGCAGCTTAGCATTGGACAGGGGTTATGGCTACACCTTC.